This is a list of T cell receptor beta chains from one sample in a study of blood T cells in healthy people across ages. TCRdb passed the 5' RACE reads through MiXCR, listing each CDR3 protein once. The sample holds about 650,000 distinct CDR3 sequences, 40% to 65% seen once. Specimen: blood. The receptor source for this set is a woman of 80 years or more in good health. Each CDR3 is given without its conserved first and last residue. Fields, in order: clone size, V gene, J gene, CDR3 protein. Size is omitted from some rows. Given values are once, few, many or a class for expanded clones.

clone_size: many; v_call: TRBV5-1; j_call: TRBJ2-3; cdr3_aa: ASSLGLNTDTQY
clone_size: NA; v_call: TRBV7-2; j_call: NA; cdr3_aa: ASSPLAGGLGTQY
clone_size: few; v_call: TRBV6-1; j_call: TRBJ1-6; cdr3_aa: ASNGGGAKGNSPLH
clone_size: NA; v_call: TRBV2; j_call: TRBJ2-1; cdr3_aa: ASSSRQFSEQF
clone_size: NA; v_call: TRBV11-2; j_call: NA; cdr3_aa: ASSLSFRGTSGNEQY
clone_size: NA; v_call: TRBV30; j_call: TRBJ1-5; cdr3_aa: AWSRQANQPQH
clone_size: NA; v_call: TRBV4-3; j_call: TRBJ1-2; cdr3_aa: ASSQDGGPFYGYT
clone_size: NA; v_call: TRBV7-9; j_call: TRBJ2-5; cdr3_aa: ASSLALGTGETQY
clone_size: few; v_call: TRBV20-1; j_call: TRBJ1-1; cdr3_aa: SAGDRGVEAF
clone_size: NA; v_call: TRBV2; j_call: TRBJ1-1; cdr3_aa: ASSAQSNTEAF
clone_size: NA; v_call: TRBV7-3; j_call: TRBJ2-2; cdr3_aa: ASSRGTSGGTGELF
clone_size: NA; v_call: TRBV28; j_call: TRBJ2-3; cdr3_aa: ASIDGRGTDTQY
clone_size: NA; v_call: TRBV3-1; j_call: NA; cdr3_aa: ASSQVSRGPLYEQY
clone_size: NA; v_call: TRBV5-1; j_call: TRBJ2-2; cdr3_aa: ASSLTPDRGVAGELF
clone_size: NA; v_call: TRBV24-1; j_call: TRBJ2-5; cdr3_aa: ATGAGDQETQY
clone_size: few; v_call: TRBV6-2/TRBV6-3; j_call: TRBJ1-2; cdr3_aa: ASRLGQGIQGYT
clone_size: NA; v_call: TRBV5-1; j_call: TRBJ2-3; cdr3_aa: ASSLRGVGTDTQY
clone_size: many; v_call: TRBV28; j_call: TRBJ2-4; cdr3_aa: ASSPPRPAGGQNIQY
clone_size: NA; v_call: TRBV20-1; j_call: TRBJ1-2; cdr3_aa: SARSTVNYGYT
clone_size: NA; v_call: TRBV20-1; j_call: TRBJ1-1; cdr3_aa: SASFPRGRDTEAF
clone_size: NA; v_call: TRBV28; j_call: TRBJ1-1; cdr3_aa: ASSFRDLGTEAF
clone_size: NA; v_call: TRBV12-3/TRBV12-4; j_call: TRBJ2-7; cdr3_aa: ASSLSRDDYEQY
clone_size: NA; v_call: TRBV6-2/TRBV6-3; j_call: TRBJ2-7; cdr3_aa: ASIYSDSYEQY
clone_size: NA; v_call: TRBV20-1; j_call: TRBJ2-7; cdr3_aa: SARDTTSGRRIFKYEQY
clone_size: NA; v_call: TRBV11-2; j_call: TRBJ2-3; cdr3_aa: ASSLDPGSRTDTQY
clone_size: NA; v_call: TRBV7-2; j_call: TRBJ1-4; cdr3_aa: ASSLGAGSPDEKLF
clone_size: NA; v_call: TRBV3-1; j_call: TRBJ2-7; cdr3_aa: ASSQDFGGGREQY
clone_size: many; v_call: TRBV29-1; j_call: TRBJ2-4; cdr3_aa: SVDGGSDIQY
clone_size: once; v_call: TRBV28; j_call: TRBJ1-6; cdr3_aa: ASTQTGSSNSPLH
clone_size: few; v_call: TRBV5-1; j_call: TRBJ2-1; cdr3_aa: ASSLQLPNEQF
clone_size: NA; v_call: TRBV7-9; j_call: TRBJ2-1; cdr3_aa: ASSYRLAGDGRPPETQF
clone_size: few; v_call: TRBV6-2/TRBV6-3; j_call: TRBJ2-5; cdr3_aa: ASSPRTTQETQY
clone_size: NA; v_call: TRBV10-3; j_call: TRBJ1-2; cdr3_aa: AISGWQQDGYT
clone_size: NA; v_call: TRBV4-1; j_call: TRBJ2-6; cdr3_aa: ASRGWRSGANVLT
clone_size: many; v_call: TRBV7-2; j_call: TRBJ1-5; cdr3_aa: ASSLGEGRRQH
clone_size: many; v_call: TRBV10-3; j_call: TRBJ2-1; cdr3_aa: AISDWRDEQF
clone_size: NA; v_call: TRBV15; j_call: NA; cdr3_aa: ATSFGRGNTKNIQY
clone_size: NA; v_call: TRBV7-9; j_call: TRBJ2-1; cdr3_aa: ASSLSVPPEQF
clone_size: NA; v_call: TRBV4-3; j_call: TRBJ2-7; cdr3_aa: ASSPTRGGGYEQY
clone_size: NA; v_call: TRBV5-1; j_call: TRBJ2-7; cdr3_aa: ASSLGQGTNEQY
clone_size: NA; v_call: TRBV9; j_call: TRBJ2-1; cdr3_aa: ASSNAGLEYNEQF
clone_size: many; v_call: TRBV5-1; j_call: TRBJ2-1; cdr3_aa: ASSLDLAGVGYNEQF